This T cell receptor beta chain was recovered during a study of molecular identifiers for immune sequencing clone quantification. Study-wide findings and caveats: It was shown that clones above 20 RNA copies held over 97% of effector molecules, but under 1% in naive cells.

TCRdb re-analysed the PCR reads in MiXCR, keeping a single row per CDR3 protein. The profile shows about 640,000 distinct CDR3 sequences, less than 20% of them singletons. Sequencing libraries of naive CD8 cells derived from around 20,000 to 1,000,000 sorted cells with 10%, 30% or 50% RNA. Notes on this clonotype: Its specificity is not known.

Germline lookup yields CDR1 SNHLY and CDR2 FYNNEI. The CDR3 covers 13 residues. The ends were cut back, 4 bases at V and 0 bases at J, with 7 bases in the middle. The clonotype comes from a human donor in good health. Some libraries in this study had Jurkat cell RNA spiked in. The V gene is TRBV2, the J gene TRBJ2-7, with D uncertain. Specimen: naive CD8+ T cells from blood, with Jurkat cell RNA spiked in. Subset: FACS-sorted CD8+CD4-CCR7+CD45RA+ naive T cells. CDR3 loop: CASSGITSYEQYF. In DNA, the CDR3 is TGTGCCAGCAGTGGGATAACCTCCTACGAGCAGTACTTC.